Following are 21 T cell receptor beta chains from one sample sequenced in a study of blood T cell repertoires in COVID-19. Profiling relied on immunoSEQ multiplex PCR, and the TCRdb table lists in-frame clones only, not all of them. The table records 95,000 to 150,000 clones, about 80% of them present only once. The sequenced sample was peripheral blood. These receptors were taken from a human donor in a cohort sampled during active COVID-19.

This clone came up a few times. The rearrangement joins TRBV28 to TRBJ1-1, with TRBD1 matching over 11 bases. The trim removed 5 bases at V and 2 bases at J, leaving 7 bases unmatched. CDR3 length equals 16 residues. Germline V lookup: CDR1 MDHEN, CDR2 SYDVKM. The chain's CDR3 is CASSPLRTGGNTEAFF. The CDR3 nucleotides read TGTGCCAGCAGTCCGCTAAGGACAGGGGGCAACACTGAAGCTTTCTTT.

The J gene is TRBJ2-2, the V gene TRBV6-2 or TRBV6-3, with TRBD1 identical over 7 bases. V lost 5 bases to trimming and J lost 8 bases; unmatched junction nucleotides: 2. This CDR3 has 12 amino acids. Looked up from germline, CDR1 is MNHEY and CDR2 is SVGEGT. In nucleotides, the CDR3 is TGTGCCAGCAGTCCGGACAGGGGGGAGCTGTTTTTT. Residues: CASSPDRGELFF.

The chain couples TRBV14 to TRBJ1-1, with D perhaps TRBD1 (5 bases). Germline V CDR1 and CDR2: SGHDN, FVKESK. CDR3 length: 14 residues. Trimming took off 0 bases at V and 0 bases at J, with 5 bases between the two ends. The CDR3 nucleotides are TGTGCCAGCAGCCAAGAAGGGGTGAACACTGAAGCTTTCTTT. Its translation is CASSQEGVNTEAFF.

This chain uses TRBV4-2 with TRBJ2-5, with 8 nucleotides matching TRBD2. Looked up from germline, CDR1 is LGHNA and CDR2 is YNFKEQ. V shed 1 base and J 4 bases; nucleotides not matched to a gene: 8. The CDR3 extends over 16 amino acids. CDR3 sequence: CASSQVSGLAPETQYF. The CDR3 DNA sequence: TGTGCCAGCAGCCAAGTGTCCGGACTAGCTCCAGAGACCCAGTACTTC.

DNA for the CDR3: TGTGCCAGCAACGACAGGGTTCGTGACGACACTGAAGCTTTCTTT. Translated: CASNDRVRDDTEAFF. This sequence joins TRBV27 and TRBJ1-1; 7 bases fit TRBD1. This CDR3 is built from 15 residues. With 7 bases clipped from V and 3 bases from J, the junction kept 11 bases outside the gene matches. Per germline, CDR1 MNHEY and CDR2 SMNVEV (reference sequence).

The J gene is TRBJ2-7, the V gene TRBV11-3, with D perhaps matching TRBD1 (6 bases). The CDR3 runs 17 residues. Germline-derived CDR1 and CDR2 are SGHNT and YENEEA. The V end lost 0 bases, the J end lost 3 bases, and 18 bases lay between the germline ends. Written as DNA, the CDR3 is TGTGCCAGCAGCTTAGATGGCGGGCCGAGGGGGAACTACGAGCAGTACTTC. This codes for CASSLDGGPRGNYEQYF.

This rearrangement joins TRBV27 to TRBJ2-3; 16 bases are shared with TRBD2. The CDR3 runs to 16 residues. Germline V gene data show CDR1 as MNHEY and CDR2 as SMNVEV (reference sequence). J gave up 7 bases and V 3 bases, and 4 bases lay outside the gene matches. CDR3 nucleotide sequence: TGTGCCAGCAGTTTCGGGACTAGCGGGAGGGGTTATACGCAGTATTTT. This encodes CASSFGTSGRGYTQYF.

The rearrangement links TRBV5-1 to TRBJ2-7, with 8 bases that match TRBD2. Per the germline V gene, CDR1 is SGHRS and CDR2 is YFSETQ. This CDR3 is 15 amino acids long. V shed 3 bases, J shed 3 bases, and the junction held 8 bases outside the gene matches. The CDR3 loop reads CASSSRGLDHYEQYF. The CDR3 DNA is TGCGCCAGCAGCTCGAGGGGACTAGACCACTACGAGCAGTACTTC.

This clone was seen only once. The CDR3 is CASSPWQGNTEAFF. The DNA for the CDR3 is TGTGCCAGCAGCCCCTGGCAGGGGAATACTGAAGCTTTCTTT. V gene TRBV28 combines with J gene TRBJ1-1, with D tentatively TRBD1 (6 bases). CDR3 length: 14 residues. V dropped 6 bases and J dropped 5 bases, with 16 bases sitting between them. CDR1 MDHEN and CDR2 SYDVKM come from the germline V gene.

The chain links TRBV7-9 to TRBJ1-4; D may be TRBD1 (6 bases). This CDR3 spans 14 amino acids. The germline V gene encodes CDR1 SEHNR and CDR2 FQNEAQ (reference sequence). V was clipped by 4 bases and J by 4 bases, with 10 bases between them. Here the CDR3 DNA reads TGTGCCAGCAGCTCGACAGGATTTAATGAAAAACTGTTTTTT. As protein: CASSSTGFNEKLFF.

The chain recombines TRBV5-4 with TRBJ2-1, with 9 positions matching TRBD1. Losses at the gene ends were 0 bases for V and 8 bases for J; bases not matched to a gene: 3. This CDR3 comprises 14 residues. Per the germline V gene, CDR1 is SGHNT and CDR2 is YYREEE (reference sequence). The CDR3 is CASSLVGQGHEQFF. The CDR3 coding sequence is TGTGCCAGCAGCTTGGTGGGACAGGGACATGAGCAGTTCTTC.

This rearrangement joins TRBV4-2 to TRBJ2-7, with 7 bases aligning to TRBD2. Germline V lookup: CDR1 LGHNA, CDR2 YNFKEQ. The CDR3 is 15 amino acids. With V trimmed by 1 base and J by 3 bases, 6 bases remained unmatched. The CDR3 protein is CASSQVGGEIYEQYF. The DNA of the CDR3 is TGTGCCAGCAGCCAAGTTGGGGGGGAAATCTACGAGCAGTACTTC.

A word on this clone: The germline gene is not matched at one end of the junction; a read error may be the cause. The V and J genes are TRBV27 and TRBJ1-5; D ambiguous. The CDR3 consists of 13 residues. Per the germline V gene, CDR1 is MNHEY and CDR2 is SMNVEV (reference sequence). CDR3 region: CASGGSGYHPQHF. CDR3 nucleotides: TGTGCCAGCGGCGGTAGTGGGTATCATCCCCAGCATTTT.

With respect to this clone: Other DNA sequences within the sample encode an identical CDR3. The J gene is TRBJ1-2, the V gene TRBV3-1 (or the pseudogene TRBV3-2); 12 bases line up with TRBD1. V lost 6 bases, J lost 8 bases, and 7 bases stayed unmatched. The length of the CDR3 is 14 residues. Germline V gene data show CDR1 as LGHDT and CDR2 as YNNKEL (reference sequence). As DNA, the CDR3 is TGTGCCAGCAGTCCGGGACAGGGGGCAGGAGGCTACACCTTC. It is translated as CASSPGQGAGGYTF.

This sequence joins TRBV28 and TRBJ1-2, with a tentative D call TRBD1 (6 bases). CDR1 is MDHEN, CDR2 SYDVKM, per germline. The CDR3 is made up of 15 amino acids. V was shortened by 3 bases and J by 0 bases, with 11 bases between the two germline ends. The CDR3, as DNA: TGTGCCAGCAGTTTCGGGGGGGCAGCTAACTATGGCTACACCTTC. Amino acid sequence: CASSFGGAANYGYTF.

This chain joins TRBV6-5 and TRBJ2-7, with TRBD1 matching 7 bases. In germline, CDR1 is MNHEY, CDR2 SVGAGI. V lost 9 bases and J lost 3; bases outside the gene matches: 5. This CDR3 region has 12 residues. The CDR3 protein is CASGTDHYEQYF. The CDR3 region has the DNA TGTGCCAGTGGGACAGATCACTACGAGCAGTACTTC.

The chain couples TRBV7-2 to TRBJ2-1, with D perhaps TRBD2 (7 bases). Per the germline V gene, CDR1 is SGHTA and CDR2 is FQGNSA. The CDR3 contains 15 residues. Trimming took 1 base from V and 15 from J, leaving 22 bases between them. CDR3: CASSLGAFAGAGGFF. CDR3 bases: TGTGCCAGCAGCTTAGGGGCCTTCGCGGGGGCCGGCGGGTTCTTC.

The V call is TRBV6-5, the J call TRBJ1-2, with 8 bases matching TRBD1. V lost 1 base to trimming and J lost 8 bases; unmatched junction nucleotides: 12. CDR1 is MNHEY, CDR2 SVGAGI, per germline. The CDR3 totals 16 residues. The CDR3 DNA reads as TGTGCCAGCAGTTACTATATCCGGACAGGGACGGGGGGCTACACCTTC. As protein: CASSYYIRTGTGGYTF.

The chain carries TRBV19 and TRBJ1-2; D uncertain. From germline, CDR1 is LNHDA and CDR2 SQIVND (reference sequence). The CDR3 is 14 amino acids. V was pared by 5 bases and J by 2 bases, with 12 bases between. For the CDR3, the DNA is TGTGCCAGTAGTGGAGGGTGGAGGAACTATGGCTACACCTTC. Translated, it gives CASSGGWRNYGYTF. Combining the CDR3 with reference TRBV19 and TRBJ1-2 gives the whole variable domain DGGITQSPKYLFRKEGQNVTLSCEQNLNHDAMYWYRQDPGQGLRLIYYSQIVNDFQKGDIAEGYSVSREKKESFPLTVTSAQKNPTAFYLCASSGGWRNYGYTFGSGTRLTVV.

The chain uses TRBV6-5 and TRBJ1-6; D remains ambiguous. Germline V lookup: CDR1 MNHEY, CDR2 SVGAGI. The CDR3 runs to 16 residues. V was pared by 3 bases and J by 7 bases, with 16 bases between. The CDR3 loop is CASSYSPGISNSPLHF. The CDR3 DNA follows: TGTGCCAGCAGTTATAGCCCGGGGATTTCGAATTCACCCCTCCACTTT.

V is TRBV5-5 and J is TRBJ1-1; a possible D gene is TRBD1 (5 bases). In germline, CDR1 is SGHKS, CDR2 YYEKEE (reference sequence). The V and J ends lost 4 bases and 5 bases respectively, with 12 bases between them. The length of the CDR3 is 13 residues. CDR3 bases: TGTGCCAGCAGCCGGGAGGGGATAACTGAAGCTTTCTTT. It is translated as CASSREGITEAFF.